One and the same sample provided the 14 T cell receptor beta chains below, sequenced in a study of OX40 agonist ivuxolimab in advanced cancers. Method: immunoSEQ multiplex PCR; TCRdb's copy keeps in-frame clones and lacks some. The sample contains 57,000 or so clones, roughly 80% of which appear only once. Sequenced material: CD4+ or CD8+ T cells sorted from blood, taken in a trial of the OX40 agonist ivuxolimab. Receptors originate from an adult with an advanced solid tumor such as melanoma, head and neck, liver or kidney cancer.

This chain connects TRBV6-4 to TRBJ1-2; 7 nucleotides match TRBD1. The germline V gene has CDR1 MRHNA and CDR2 SNTAGT. J gave up 5 bases and V 2 bases, and 8 bases lay outside the gene matches. The CDR3 is 15 amino acids. CDR3 protein: CASSDTDRALYGYTF. The CDR3 DNA follows: TGTGCCAGCAGTGACACCGACAGGGCCCTTTATGGCTACACCTTC.

This chain uses TRBV4-3 with TRBJ2-1; no clear D. This CDR3 is 16 amino acids long. Germline V gene data show CDR1 as LGHNA and CDR2 as YSLEER. V dropped 0 bases and J dropped 0 bases, with 9 bases sitting between them. CDR3 residues: CASSQDPDSSYNEQFF. The DNA of the CDR3 is TGCGCCAGCAGCCAAGATCCAGATAGCTCCTACAATGAGCAGTTCTTC.

The chain joins TRBV10-3 to TRBJ2-1; 8 bases are shared with TRBD2. Trimming took 7 bases from V and 1 from J; bases not matched to a gene: 9. CDR3 length: 16 amino acids. Germline V CDR1 and CDR2: ENHRY, SYGVKD. CDR3 loop: CAITRGGLGSYNEQFF. Written as DNA, the CDR3 is TGTGCCATCACTCGGGGGGGCCTGGGATCCTACAATGAGCAGTTCTTC.

The chain employs TRBV28 and TRBJ2-7; weak D call: TRBD2 (6 bases). This CDR3 has 14 residues. V lost 3 bases to trimming and J lost 7 bases, with 16 bases between them. Germline lookup yields CDR1 MDHEN and CDR2 SYDVKM. The CDR3 DNA reads TGTGCCAGCAGTTTGGAGGGGCCGTCTGGGGAGCAGTACTTC. Translation gives CASSLEGPSGEQYF.

This chain connects TRBV7-3 to TRBJ2-4, with D unclear. Germline CDR1 is SGHTA and CDR2 is FQGTGA. The V end lost 5 bases, the J end lost 0 bases, and 11 bases lay between the germline ends. The CDR3 is 15 amino acids. The CDR3 reads CASSDNPLAKNIQYF. CDR3 nucleotide sequence: TGTGCCAGCAGCGATAACCCGCTAGCCAAAAACATTCAGTACTTC.

The J gene is TRBJ2-4, the V gene TRBV5-1, with D unclear. The germline V gene encodes CDR1 SGHRS and CDR2 YFSETQ. There are 15 residues in the CDR3. Trimming removed 0 bases from V and 4 bases from J, with 11 bases in between. The CDR3 DNA reads as TGCGCCAGCAGCTTGGCGGCAGACATGAAAAACATTCAGTACTTC. It codes for CASSLAADMKNIQYF. Full variable domain (outside the CDR3, taken from reference TRBV5-1 and TRBJ2-4): KAGVTQTPRYLIKTRGQQVTLSCSPISGHRSVSWYQQTPGQGLQFLFEYFSETQRNKGNFPGRFSGRQFSNSRSEMNVSTLELGDSALYLCASSLAADMKNIQYFGAGTRLSVL.

The J gene is TRBJ1-5, the V gene TRBV7-2, with 9 bases that match TRBD1. Germline CDR1 reads SGHTA; CDR2 reads FQGNSA. The CDR3 covers 15 residues. The junction had 6 bases not matched to a gene; V was cut back by 5 bases and J by 4 bases. The CDR3 DNA reads TGTGCCAGCAGCCGGACAGGGGACAGAAATCAGCCCCAGCATTTT. This gives the protein CASSRTGDRNQPQHF.

V and J are TRBV11-3 and TRBJ2-3; weak D call: TRBD1 (5 bases). CDR1 and CDR2 (germline): SGHNT, YENEEA. This CDR3 has 14 residues. V was trimmed by 2 bases and J by 4 bases, leaving 10 bases between them. The CDR3 protein is CASSLLGRADTQYF. In DNA form, the CDR3 reads TGTGCCAGCAGCTTATTGGGGCGAGCAGATACGCAGTATTTT.

The chain couples TRBV28 to TRBJ1-4; 7 bases line up with TRBD1. This CDR3 region has 15 residues. J lost 7 bases, V lost 5 bases, and 10 bases had no gene match. CDR1 and CDR2 (germline): MDHEN, SYDVKM. CDR3 protein: CASSRHRGQFEKLFF. The DNA of the CDR3 is TGTGCCAGCAGTAGACACAGGGGCCAATTTGAAAAACTGTTTTTT. Looking up the rest from reference TRBV28 and TRBJ1-4 gives the full variable domain: DVKVTQSSRYLVKRTGEKVFLECVQDMDHENMFWYRQDPGLGLRLIYFSYDVKMKEKGDIPEGYSVSREKKERFSLILESASTNQTSMYLCASSRHRGQFEKLFFGSGTQLSVL.

The sample holds one count of this clone. This chain uses TRBV10-3 with TRBJ2-2; no clear D. The V gene lost 6 bases and the J gene lost 7 bases, with 15 bases spanning the gap. The CDR3 loop spans 14 amino acids. Per germline, CDR1 ENHRY and CDR2 SYGVKD. The CDR3 spells CAISPPTRSGELFF. Written as DNA, the CDR3 is TGTGCCATCAGCCCACCGACTCGGAGCGGGGAGCTGTTTTTT.

The rearrangement uses TRBV11-2 and TRBJ1-4; the D gene is possibly TRBD1 (6 bases). The CDR3 is 17 residues long. Germline V CDR1 and CDR2: SGHAT, FQNNGV. V was trimmed by 0 bases and J by 8 bases, leaving 19 bases between them. The CDR3 region has the DNA TGTGCCAGCAGCTTAGAGTTGGCCGGCAGGGGAGGGGAAAAACTGTTTTTT. The encoded protein is CASSLELAGRGGEKLFF. Full variable domain (rest looked up from reference TRBV11-2 and TRBJ1-4): EAGVAQSPRYKIIEKRQSVAFWCNPISGHATLYWYQQILGQGPKLLIQFQNNGVVDDSQLPKDRFSAERLKGVDSTLKIQPAKLEDSAVYLCASSLELAGRGGEKLFFGSGTQLSVL.

The chain couples TRBV7-8 to TRBJ1-1; D remains ambiguous. CDR1 SGHVS and CDR2 FQNEAQ come from the germline V gene. The CDR3 runs 16 residues. V was clipped by 1 base and J by 1 base, with 13 bases between them. DNA of the CDR3: TGTGCCAGCAGCTTAGTGGCCGTAAGAACGAACACTGAAGCTTTCTTT. Protein product: CASSLVAVRTNTEAFF.

The V and J genes are TRBV6-6 and TRBJ2-1; no reliable D call. CDR1 and CDR2 from the germline V gene are MNHNY and SVGAGI (reference sequence). Trimming pared 5 bases from V and 4 bases from J, leaving 12 bases between. The length of the CDR3 is 14 residues. This CDR3 is CASSLLALYNEQFF. In DNA, the CDR3 is TGTGCCAGCAGTCTTCTCGCCCTATACAATGAGCAGTTCTTC.

This chain links TRBV7-8 with TRBJ1-2, with TRBD1 as a possible D gene (5 bases). The germline V and J ends were trimmed by 1 base and 3 bases, with 12 bases remaining between them. This CDR3 is built from 15 residues. Germline loops: CDR1 SGHVS, CDR2 FQNEAQ. CDR3 residues: CASSLVRQGDYGYTF. The CDR3, as DNA: TGTGCCAGCAGCTTAGTGCGCCAGGGCGACTATGGCTACACCTTC.